Below are 30 T cell receptor beta chains sequenced from a single sample in a study of PD-1 blockade in classical Hodgkin lymphoma. Data came from immunoSEQ multiplex PCR; TCRdb stores just in-frame clones and leaves some out. The sample shows 15,000 to 20,000 clones, 70% to 85% of them seen only once. Every patient experienced relapse after autologous stem cell transplantation, and brentuximab vedotin exposure varied. Sample: peripheral blood mononuclear cells (PBMCs), taken at baseline. All receptors come from a human donor with classical Hodgkin lymphoma.

V gene TRBV9 combines with J gene TRBJ1-2; D gene uncertain. Looked up from germline, CDR1 is SGDLS and CDR2 is YYNGEE. Trimming cost V 0 bases and J 4 bases, with 16 bases left between them. The CDR3 totals 16 residues. CDR3 nucleotide sequence: TGTGCCAGCAGCGTAGGAGACGGGGTTGTGGGCTATGGCTACACCTTC. Protein sequence: CASSVGDGVVGYGYTF.

The CDR3: CASSSYRVSNQPQHF. CDR3 bases: TGTGCCAGCAGCTCTTACAGGGTTAGCAATCAGCCCCAGCATTTT. The chain links TRBV5-6 to TRBJ1-5; the D gene is possibly TRBD1 (6 bases). This CDR3 contains 15 residues. In germline, CDR1 is SGHDT, CDR2 YYEEEE. V lost 3 bases to trimming and J lost 0 bases, with 10 bases between them.

The genes are TRBV5-6 and TRBJ1-2; no firm D call. The germline CDR1 and CDR2 sequences are SGHDT and YYEEEE. The CDR3 is made up of 13 amino acids. Trimming pared 7 bases from V and 8 bases from J, leaving 18 bases between. The CDR3 reads CASGDGPGRGYTF. For the CDR3, the DNA is TGTGCCAGCGGCGACGGTCCAGGTCGGGGCTACACCTTC.

V gene TRBV4-1 combines with J gene TRBJ1-2, with unresolved D. The CDR3 has 15 amino acids. Trimming cost V 3 bases and J 4 bases, with 15 bases left between them. Germline values: CDR1 MGHRA, CDR2 YSYEKL. The CDR3 DNA is TGCGCCAGCAGCCAGAGGAGGGAGGTGAGCTATGGCTACACCTTC. This encodes CASSQRREVSYGYTF.

The V and J genes are TRBV6-4 and TRBJ1-1; D uncertain. CDR3 length equals 14 residues. V lost 3 bases, J lost 1 base, and 9 bases lay in between. The germline CDR1 and CDR2 sequences are MRHNA and SNTAGT. The CDR3 loop reads CASSEDWGNTEAFF. CDR3 DNA sequence: TGTGCCAGCAGTGAGGATTGGGGGAACACTGAAGCTTTCTTT.

Notes on this clone: The junction departs from germline at one end; a sequencing error may be responsible. The chain links TRBV7-7 to TRBJ2-2; no firm D call. Germline loops: CDR1 SSHAT, CDR2 FNYEAQ (reference sequence). CDR3 length: 14 residues. In DNA form, the CDR3 reads TGTGCTAGCAGCTTAACTGTGAACACCGGGGAGCTGTTTTTT. Its protein product is CASSLTVNTGELFF.

The gene calls are TRBV5-8 and TRBJ2-5; 7 bases are a match to TRBD1. After removal of 8 bases from V and 7 bases from J, the junction contained 11 bases not matched to a gene. The CDR3 consists of 13 residues. The germline V gene encodes CDR1 SGHTS and CDR2 YDEGEE. CDR3 in DNA: TGTGCCAGTACTAACAGGGGAGTGTGGACCCAGTACTTC. Translation gives CASTNRGVWTQYF.

CDR3 nucleotide sequence: TGTGCCAGCAGCTTAGAGGCAGGGAGCTCCTACGAGCAGTACTTC. This codes for CASSLEAGSSYEQYF. The gene calls are TRBV7-8 and TRBJ2-7; tentatively, D is TRBD1 or TRBD2 (5 bases each). The V gene lost 1 base and the J gene lost 0 bases, with 10 bases spanning the gap. The length of the CDR3 is 15 residues. Germline CDR1 is SGHVS and CDR2 is FQNEAQ.

The sample holds one count of this clone. The chain couples TRBV10-3 to TRBJ2-1; a possible D gene is TRBD2 (5 bases). Germline V CDR1 and CDR2: ENHRY, SYGVKD. Trimming left V 2 bases short and J 7 bases short, with 12 bases between. CDR3 size: 14 residues. The DNA of the CDR3 is TGTGCCATCAGTGAGCGCCCGACGGGGAATGAGCAGTTCTTC. Its protein is CAISERPTGNEQFF.

V and J are TRBV10-3 and TRBJ2-2, with 7 bases aligning to TRBD1. The germline V gene encodes CDR1 ENHRY and CDR2 SYGVKD. The V segment lost 11 bases and the J segment 4 bases; nucleotides outside the gene matches: 10. The CDR3 spans 14 residues. The CDR3: CAVRDSTLTGELFF. The CDR3 region has the DNA TGTGCCGTCCGGGACAGTACCCTCACCGGGGAGCTGTTTTTT.

The genes are TRBV4-2 and TRBJ2-7, with 14 bases fitting TRBD2. The junction had 6 bases not matched to a gene; V was cut back by 5 bases and J by 3 bases. The CDR3 runs to 16 residues. CDR1 LGHNA and CDR2 YNFKEQ come from the germline V gene. The CDR3 nucleotides read TGTGCCAGCAGCGCCGGGACTAGCGGGGGAAACTACGAGCAGTACTTC. Translating gives CASSAGTSGGNYEQYF.

This clone showed up just a few times. The chain couples TRBV11-2 to TRBJ2-1; 14 bases map to TRBD2. Germline CDR1 reads SGHAT; CDR2 reads FQNNGV. The CDR3 loop spans 14 amino acids. Unmatched junction bases numbered 2, after V lost 4 bases and J lost 9 bases. The CDR3 nucleotides are TGTGCCAGCAGCTCCGGACTAGCGGGGGGTGAGCAGTTCTTC. Amino acid sequence: CASSSGLAGGEQFF.

This clone was seen only once. This rearrangement joins TRBV27 to TRBJ2-3, with unresolved D. The CDR3 is 13 amino acids. Trimming pared 8 bases from V and 5 bases from J, leaving 14 bases between. CDR1 MNHEY and CDR2 SMNVEV come from the germline V gene (reference sequence). The CDR3 DNA reads TGTGCCAGCCATGGGCGGAACCTAGATACGCAGTATTTT. Its protein is CASHGRNLDTQYF.

The chain links TRBV11-3 to TRBJ1-1; weak D call: TRBD1 (6 bases). Between the trimmed V and J ends, which lost 5 bases and 3 bases, there was a span of 13 bases. From germline, CDR1 is SGHNT and CDR2 YENEEA. The CDR3 spans 14 residues. For the CDR3, the DNA is TGTGCCAGCAGCGGCGGGGGCCGGGACACTGAAGCTTTCTTT. Translating gives CASSGGGRDTEAFF.

The chain has TRBV7-2 and TRBJ2-7; the match to TRBD1 covers 8 bases. There are 14 residues in the CDR3. The V segment lost 5 bases and the J segment 4 bases; nucleotides outside the gene matches: 7. Germline-derived CDR1 and CDR2 are SGHTA and FQGNSA. This chain's CDR3 is CASSDPDREYEQYF. The DNA of the CDR3 is TGTGCCAGCAGCGATCCGGACAGGGAATACGAGCAGTACTTC.

This chain links TRBV27 with TRBJ1-2, with 9 bases that match TRBD1. After removal of 0 bases from V and 9 bases from J, the junction contained 5 bases not matched to a gene. This CDR3 comprises 14 residues. Germline lookup yields CDR1 MNHEY and CDR2 SMNVEV (reference sequence). CDR3 sequence reads: CASSLSGTGRSYTF. The CDR3 bases are TGTGCCAGCAGTTTATCGGGGACAGGGAGGAGCTACACCTTC.

This rearrangement joins TRBV9 to TRBJ2-3, with D maybe TRBD2 (5 bases). This CDR3 is built from 13 residues. V gave up 3 bases and J gave up 4 bases, with 9 bases separating them. Germline V CDR1 and CDR2: SGDLS, YYNGEE. The CDR3 reads CASSAGVPDTQYF. For the CDR3, the DNA is TGTGCCAGCAGCGCCGGGGTCCCAGATACGCAGTATTTT.

The table lists this clone with a few counts. The chain links TRBV19 to TRBJ2-5; D possibly corresponds to TRBD1 (6 bases). The V end lost 5 bases, the J end lost 3 bases, and 22 bases lay between the germline ends. This CDR3 spans 17 amino acids. Germline CDR1 and CDR2: LNHDA and SQIVND (reference sequence). CDR3 amino acids: CASSHFTGLGIKETQYF. In DNA form, the CDR3 reads TGTGCCAGTAGTCATTTTACAGGGTTGGGTATAAAAGAGACCCAGTACTTC.

V usage is TRBV4-2 and J usage is TRBJ2-7; the D is unclear. V gave up 5 bases and J gave up 3 bases, with 11 bases separating them. From germline, CDR1 is LGHNA and CDR2 YNFKEQ. This CDR3 contains 13 residues. This CDR3 reads CASSLGGGYEQYF. The CDR3 nucleotides read TGTGCCAGCAGCTTGGGCGGCGGCTACGAGCAGTACTTC.

This sequence joins TRBV11-2 and TRBJ2-1; TRBD2 matches at 7 bases. Germline-derived CDR1 and CDR2 are SGHAT and FQNNGV. The CDR3 covers 16 residues. Germline trimming cut 4 bases from V and 0 bases from J; bases unmatched to any gene: 6. The CDR3 DNA reads as TGTGCCAGCAGCTCTATCGGGGGGAGCTCCTACAATGAGCAGTTCTTC. Translating gives CASSSIGGSSYNEQFF.

The CDR3 sequence: CASRVYSGNQPQHF. The CDR3 bases are TGTGCCAGCAGAGTTTACAGTGGCAATCAGCCCCAGCATTTT. V and J are TRBV2 and TRBJ1-5; D gene uncertain. Trimming left V 6 bases short and J 2 bases short, with 11 bases between. The CDR3 has 14 residues. Looked up from germline, CDR1 is SNHLY and CDR2 is FYNNEI.

V gene TRBV2 combines with J gene TRBJ2-1; TRBD2 agrees at 9 bases. Per the germline V gene, CDR1 is SNHLY and CDR2 is FYNNEI. This CDR3 has 14 residues. The trim removed 6 bases at V and 10 bases at J, leaving 10 bases unmatched. The CDR3 is CASRPQGLAVEQFF. The CDR3 DNA follows: TGTGCCAGCAGACCACAGGGACTAGCAGTGGAGCAGTTCTTC.

The sample holds one count of this clone. V is TRBV28 and J is TRBJ1-5, with D hard to call. Germline values: CDR1 MDHEN, CDR2 SYDVKM. Trimming removed 7 bases at V and 4 bases at J, with 14 bases between. This CDR3 is built from 14 residues. The CDR3 loop reads CASTRHGVNQPQHF. In DNA, the CDR3 is TGTGCCAGCACCCGCCACGGGGTAAATCAGCCCCAGCATTTT.

This chain connects TRBV10-3 to TRBJ2-2; D perhaps matches TRBD1 (6 bases). Germline V CDR1 and CDR2: ENHRY, SYGVKD. This CDR3 comprises 17 residues. The germline V and J ends were trimmed by 6 bases and 0 bases, with 17 bases remaining between them. CDR3 sequence reads: CAISRESGQTNTGELFF. The CDR3 DNA follows: TGTGCCATCAGCCGAGAGTCAGGACAGACGAACACCGGGGAGCTGTTTTTT.

V and J are TRBV9 and TRBJ2-7; 8 bases line up with TRBD1. After removal of 3 bases from V and 5 bases from J, the junction contained 19 bases not matched to a gene. Germline CDR1 is SGDLS and CDR2 is YYNGEE. The CDR3 has 18 amino acids. The CDR3 region is CASSAGDTGGKDPDEQYF. In DNA form, the CDR3 reads TGTGCCAGCAGCGCAGGAGACACAGGGGGAAAGGATCCCGACGAGCAGTACTTC.

The chain uses TRBV7-9 and TRBJ2-2; 8 positions match TRBD2. Germline assignment: CDR1 SEHNR and CDR2 FQNEAQ (reference sequence). The CDR3 sequence is 19 residues long. V lost 7 bases, J lost 6 bases, and 22 bases stayed unmatched. For the CDR3, the DNA is TGTGCCAGCACCTTGACTTCCCTCCCGGGCTCCGGGGGGGCCGGGGAGCTGTTTTTT. Translated: CASTLTSLPGSGGAGELFF.

The rearrangement uses TRBV27 and TRBJ1-2, with D tentatively TRBD1 (5 bases). V was cut by 2 bases and J by 8 bases, with 9 bases left in between. Germline V lookup: CDR1 MNHEY, CDR2 SMNVEV (reference sequence). The CDR3 extends over 12 amino acids. The CDR3 coding sequence is TGTGCCAGCAGTTTAGGGGGGAACGGCTACACCTTC. Encoded protein: CASSLGGNGYTF.

This chain connects TRBV28 to TRBJ1-6, with 10 nucleotides matching TRBD1. From germline, CDR1 is MDHEN and CDR2 SYDVKM. The V and J ends lost 5 bases and 8 bases, in that order; junction bases with no gene match: 6. CDR3 length: 15 residues. This chain's CDR3 is CASSTGQGDYSPLHF. DNA of the CDR3: TGTGCCAGCAGTACTGGACAGGGGGATTATTCACCCCTCCACTTT.

The chain employs TRBV7-9 and TRBJ2-5; 10 nucleotides align to TRBD1. The V and J ends lost 5 bases and 3 bases, in that order; junction bases with no gene match: 3. This CDR3 is built from 14 residues. The V gene's germline CDR1 is SEHNR and CDR2 FQNEAQ (reference sequence). Written as DNA, the CDR3 is TGTGCCAGCAGCCGTGGACAGGGGGAAGAGACCCAGTACTTC. Translating gives CASSRGQGEETQYF.

This clone was observed a single time. The V gene is TRBV19, the J gene TRBJ1-4, with D perhaps TRBD1 (5 bases). Trimming took off 3 bases at V and 5 bases at J, with 19 bases between the two ends. This CDR3 region has 17 residues. The germline gives CDR1 LNHDA, CDR2 SQIVND (reference sequence). The CDR3, as DNA: TGTGCCAGTAGTATTAGTTTAGGGGAATCGCGCAATGAAAAACTGTTTTTT. Amino acid sequence: CASSISLGESRNEKLFF.